These 17 T cell receptor beta chains originate from one sample sequenced in a study of tissue T cells after allogeneic stem cell transplantation. Time point specified: mouse harvest day 7 after allogeneic transplant. Each mouse received 10^7 T-cell-depleted marrow cells plus 10^6 splenic CD5+ T cells by tail vein. Assay: immunoSEQ multiplex PCR; the TCRdb copy retains only in-frame clones and omits some. The table lists about 4,000 clones, roughly 53% of them singletons. Sequencing was performed on gut tissue. These receptor sequences come from a female BALB/c mouse given C57BL/6 T cells with graft-versus-host disease after an allogeneic hematopoietic cell transplant.

This clone was seen a few times. Mouse germline and gene names are used. With the read ending 1 residue before the CDR3 end, the germline J gene is used to fill in that end. The chain uses TRBV14 and TRBJ2-1; tentatively, D is TRBD2 (7 bases). CDR3 length: 14 amino acids. Trimming shortened V by 2 bases and J by 5 bases, and 11 bases separated the two germline ends. Germline lookup yields CDR1 SGHDT and CDR2 FRDEAV. The CDR3 loop is CASSLLGAHAEQFF. The sequenced part of the CDR3 DNA is TGTGCCAGCAGTTTGCTGGGGGCCCATGCTGAGCAGTTC.

This clone appeared a few times. The gene names given are mouse names. The read ends 1 residue shy of where the CDR3 ends; the end is completed using the germline J gene. The chain links TRBV13-3 to TRBJ2-4; a weak D match, TRBD1 (6 bases). The germline V gene has CDR1 NNHDY and CDR2 SYVADS. Between the trimmed V and J ends, which lost 3 bases and 5 bases, there was a span of 13 bases. The CDR3 runs 14 residues. Incomplete CDR3 DNA: TGTGCCAGCAGTGTCCGGGACAAACTAAACACCTTGTAC. Translation gives CASSVRDKLNTLY. The CDR3 in its entirety is CASSVRDKLNTLYF.

This clone has more than one count but fewer than ten. Germline and genes: mouse. Sequencing ends 1 residue short of the CDR3 end; the germline J gene provides the rest. The rearrangement links TRBV3 to TRBJ1-5, with 8 nucleotides matching TRBD1. This CDR3 spans 13 amino acids. V lost 5 bases to trimming and J lost 6 bases; unmatched junction nucleotides: 3. Germline CDR1 is SNHLY and CDR2 is FYNGKV (reference sequence). The sequenced CDR3 bases are TGTGCCAGCAGCCCTGGACAGGGCCAGGCTCCGCTT. Its protein is CASSPGQGQAPL. The full CDR3 protein is CASSPGQGQAPLF. Filled out from reference TRBV3 and TRBJ1-5, the complete variable domain reads GPKVLQIPSHQIIDMGQMVTLNCDPVSNHLYFYWYKQILGQQMEFLVNFYNGKVMEKSKLFKDQFSVERPDGSYFTLKIQPTALEDSAVYFCASSPGQGQAPLFGEGTRLSVL.

On this clone itself: The genes and germline here are from mouse. Sequencing ends 1 residue short of the CDR3 end; the germline J gene provides the rest. This chain uses TRBV26 with TRBJ2-7, with D tentatively TRBD2 (6 bases). The CDR3 spans 14 residues. Trimming removed 4 bases from V and 0 bases from J, with 10 bases in between. The V gene's germline CDR1 is KGHPV and CDR2 FQNQEV (reference sequence). The CDR3 sequence: CASSPRLDSYEQYF. The sequenced CDR3 bases are TGTGCCAGCAGTCCCAGACTGGACTCCTATGAACAGTAC.

On this clone itself: The germline and genes are mouse ones. The read is 1 residue too short to cover the CDR3 end, so that end is filled in from the germline J gene. J is TRBJ2-5 and V is TRBV13-2, with D perhaps TRBD2 (7 bases). Between the trimmed V and J ends, which lost 0 bases and 6 bases, there was a span of 14 bases. Germline CDR1 and CDR2: NNHNN and SYGAGS (reference sequence). CDR3 size: 15 residues. CDR3 protein: CASGDASGGRDTQYF. The sequenced part of the CDR3 DNA is TGTGCCAGCGGTGATGCATCTGGGGGCCGGGACACCCAGTAC.

Remarks on this clone: The gene names here belong to mouse. The sequenced part of the CDR3 DNA is TGTGCCAGCGGTGGTGGCCAAAACTATGCTGAGCAGTTC. Its translation: CASGGGQNYAEQF. Given in full, the CDR3 is CASGGGQNYAEQFF. The chain has TRBV13-2 and TRBJ2-1; unclear D gene. The CDR3 is cut off 1 residue early in the read; its end comes from the germline J gene. Germline V CDR1 and CDR2: NNHNN, SYGAGS (reference sequence). Deletions cut 3 bases from V and 1 base from J, with 8 bases between. The CDR3 totals 14 residues.

Comments on this clone: The listed genes are named as in mouse. The missing CDR3 end, 1 residue past where the read stops, is filled in from the germline J gene. This rearrangement joins TRBV26 to TRBJ1-4, with a weak D call TRBD1 (5 bases). This CDR3 has 13 residues. The germline gives CDR1 KGHPV, CDR2 FQNQEV (reference sequence). With 2 bases removed from V and 7 bases from J, the gap between germline ends came to 8 bases. This chain's CDR3 is CASSLGHGERLFF. The sequenced part of the CDR3 DNA is TGTGCCAGCAGTCTGGGACACGGCGAAAGATTATTT.

This clone was observed once. Here the gene names and germline are mouse. Read sequence stops 1 residue before the CDR3 end, and the germline J gene provides the missing end. The rearrangement joins TRBV23 to TRBJ1-4; no DNA check was done on the table's D call, TRBD1. The germline CDR1 and CDR2 sequences are KGHTA and FQNQQP. This CDR3 contains 13 residues. The CDR3 bases that were read are TGCTCCAGCAGTCGGGACAGCCCGGAAAGATTATTT. Amino acids: CSSSRDSPERLF. From start to end, the CDR3 is CSSSRDSPERLFF.

With regard to this clone: The gene symbols are mouse symbols. Read sequence stops 1 residue before the CDR3 end, and the germline J gene provides the missing end. The chain recombines TRBV13-2 with TRBJ2-3; tentatively, D is TRBD1 (6 bases). Trimming took 7 bases from V and 0 from J, leaving 15 bases between them. The CDR3 has 15 residues. In germline, CDR1 is NNHNN, CDR2 SYGAGS (reference sequence). CDR3 DNA, as far as it was read: TGTGCCAGCAGTCCCGGGACAACTAGTGCAGAAACGCTGTAT. Protein sequence: CASSPGTTSAETLY. In full, the CDR3 is CASSPGTTSAETLYF.

This clone was seen a handful of times. Gene names are mouse gene names. The read is 1 residue too short to cover the CDR3 end, so that end is filled in from the germline J gene. This rearrangement joins TRBV26 to TRBJ1-5, with TRBD1 as a possible D gene (6 bases). With 7 bases removed from V and 3 bases from J, the gap between germline ends came to 10 bases. The CDR3 totals 13 residues. Germline V CDR1 and CDR2: KGHPV, FQNQEV (reference sequence). The CDR3 sequence is CASTGQGNQAPLF. The DNA read from the CDR3 is TGTGCCAGCACGGGACAAGGCAACCAGGCTCCGCTT.

This clone was recorded once. The gene names here belong to mouse. The sequenced CDR3 bases are TGTGCCAGCAGTCTACAGATTAACCAAGACACCCAGTAC. Its translation: CASSLQINQDTQY. The entire CDR3 reads CASSLQINQDTQYF. The rearrangement links TRBV26 to TRBJ2-5; D unresolved. The sequence runs out 1 residue before the end of the CDR3; the remainder is reconstructed from the germline J gene. V was shortened by 3 bases and J by 0 bases, with 7 bases between the two germline ends. Germline V lookup: CDR1 KGHPV, CDR2 FQNQEV (reference sequence). The CDR3 contains 14 residues.

As to this clone: Gene names are the mouse ones. The read ends 1 residue shy of where the CDR3 ends; the end is completed using the germline J gene. The rearrangement joins TRBV16 to TRBJ1-1; D not certain. V lost 4 bases, J lost 0 bases, and 12 bases lay in between. The CDR3 contains 15 residues. From germline, CDR1 is SGHSA and CDR2 FRNQAP. The sequenced CDR3 bases are TGTGCAAGCAGCTCGGGCACAACTGCAAACACAGAAGTCTTC. Its translation: CASSSGTTANTEVF. The full CDR3 protein is CASSSGTTANTEVFF. The full variable domain, completed using reference TRBV16 and TRBJ1-1, is NAGVIQTPRHKVTGKGQEATLWCEPISGHSAVFWYRQTIVQGLEFLTYFRNQAPIDDSGMPKERFSAQMPNQSHSTLKIQSTQPQDSAVYLCASSSGTTANTEVFFGKGTRLTVV.

With regard to this clone: Each gene name is a mouse one. The read ends 1 residue shy of where the CDR3 ends; the end is completed using the germline J gene. The chain has TRBV26 and TRBJ2-1; 9 bases align to TRBD1. V dropped 6 bases and J dropped 7; count of bases not matched to a gene: 4. The CDR3 spans 13 residues. The germline V gene has CDR1 KGHPV and CDR2 FQNQEV (reference sequence). The part of the CDR3 DNA that was read is TGTGCCAGCAGCCGACAGGGGGGAGCTGAGCAGTTC. Protein: CASSRQGGAEQF. The full CDR3 sequence reads CASSRQGGAEQFF. Together with reference TRBV26 and TRBJ2-1, the CDR3 gives the full variable domain: NSKVIQTPRYLVKGQGQKAKMRCIPEKGHPVVFWYQQNKNNEFKFLINFQNQEVLQQIDMTEKRFSAECPSNSPCSLEIQSSEAGDSALYLCASSRQGGAEQFFGPGTRLTVL.

Details on this clone: Here the gene names and germline are mouse. The DNA ends 1 residue before the CDR3 does, and the rest of the CDR3 is filled in from the germline J gene. The V and J genes are TRBV26 and TRBJ2-4; no clear D. Germline V CDR1 and CDR2: KGHPV, FQNQEV (reference sequence). With 2 bases removed from V and 4 bases from J, the gap between germline ends came to 4 bases. CDR3 length: 12 amino acids. CDR3 DNA (partial): TGTGCCAGCAGTCTGGAGAAAAACACCTTGTAC. Translated: CASSLEKNTLY. The full CDR3 sequence reads CASSLEKNTLYF.

To note about this clone: The genes and germline here are from mouse. Read data end 1 residue before the CDR3 end; the end is taken from the germline J gene. The chain recombines TRBV12-1 with TRBJ2-2; D call uncertain. There are 14 residues in the CDR3. Trimming pared 0 bases from V and 0 bases from J, leaving 4 bases between. CDR1 is SGHSN, CDR2 HYEKVE, per germline. CDR3 bases read: TGTGCCAGCTCTCTCCATGCAAACACCGGGCAGCTCTAC. Its protein is CASSLHANTGQLY. From start to end, the CDR3 is CASSLHANTGQLYF.

To note about this clone: Germline and genes: mouse. The read ends 1 residue shy of where the CDR3 ends; the end is completed using the germline J gene. V usage is TRBV26 and J usage is TRBJ2-3; no clear D. Germline V gene sequence: CDR1 KGHPV, CDR2 FQNQEV (reference sequence). The CDR3 contains 11 residues. V lost 5 bases, J lost 0 bases, and 0 bases lay in between. The CDR3 bases that were read are TGTGCCAGCAGTAGTGCAGAAACGCTGTAT. It encodes CASSSAETLY. The whole CDR3 sequence reads CASSSAETLYF.

As for this clone: A read error may explain this, as a much larger clone is one base away. Germline and genes: mouse. The CDR3 end is not reached by the read, which stops 1 residue before it; the germline J gene fills it in. This same CDR3 is encoded by further DNA sequences in the sample. This chain connects TRBV3 to TRBJ2-7; no firm D call. V was pared by 4 bases and J by 0 bases, with 4 bases between. The CDR3 is 12 residues long. Germline CDR1 and CDR2: SNHLY and FYNGKV (reference sequence). Incomplete CDR3 DNA: TGTGCCAGCAGCTCGAGCTCCTATGAACAGTAC. Its translation is CASSSSSYEQY. The entire CDR3 reads CASSSSSYEQYF.